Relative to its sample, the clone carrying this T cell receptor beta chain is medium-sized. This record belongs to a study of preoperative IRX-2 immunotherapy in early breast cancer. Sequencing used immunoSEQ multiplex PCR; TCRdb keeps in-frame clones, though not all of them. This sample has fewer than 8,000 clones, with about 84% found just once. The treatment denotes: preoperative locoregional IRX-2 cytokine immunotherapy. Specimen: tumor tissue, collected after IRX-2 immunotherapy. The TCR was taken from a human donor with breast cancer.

CDR3 in DNA: TGTGCCACCGAGCCGGGGTTGAACACTGAAGCTTTCTTT. It specifies CATEPGLNTEAFF. The gene calls are TRBV18 and TRBJ1-1, with unresolved D. V dropped 10 bases and J dropped 0 bases, with 12 bases sitting between them. CDR3 size: 13 residues. Germline V CDR1 and CDR2: KGHSH, LQKENI.